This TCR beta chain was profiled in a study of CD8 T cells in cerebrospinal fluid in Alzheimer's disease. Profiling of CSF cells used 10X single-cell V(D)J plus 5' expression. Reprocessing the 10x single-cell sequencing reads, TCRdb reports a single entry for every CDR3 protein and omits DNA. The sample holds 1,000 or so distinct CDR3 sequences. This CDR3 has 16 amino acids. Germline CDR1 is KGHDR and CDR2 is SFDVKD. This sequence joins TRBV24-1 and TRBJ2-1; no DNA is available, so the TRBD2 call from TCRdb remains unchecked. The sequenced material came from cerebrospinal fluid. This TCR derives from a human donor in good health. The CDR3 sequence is CATSDSVSGVRSEQFF.